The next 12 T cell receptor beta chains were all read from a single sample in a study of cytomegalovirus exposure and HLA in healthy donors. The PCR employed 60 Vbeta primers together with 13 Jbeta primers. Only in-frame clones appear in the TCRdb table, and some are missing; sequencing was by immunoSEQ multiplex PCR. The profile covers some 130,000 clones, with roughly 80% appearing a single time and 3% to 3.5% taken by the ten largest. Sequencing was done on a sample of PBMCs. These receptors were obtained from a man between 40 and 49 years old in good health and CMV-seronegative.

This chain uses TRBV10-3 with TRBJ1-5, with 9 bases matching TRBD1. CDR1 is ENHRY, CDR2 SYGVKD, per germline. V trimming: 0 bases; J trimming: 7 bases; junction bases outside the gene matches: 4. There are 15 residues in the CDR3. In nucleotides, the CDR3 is TGTGCCATCAGTGAGTCTAGGACAGGGGACCAGCCCCAGCATTTT. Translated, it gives CAISESRTGDQPQHF.

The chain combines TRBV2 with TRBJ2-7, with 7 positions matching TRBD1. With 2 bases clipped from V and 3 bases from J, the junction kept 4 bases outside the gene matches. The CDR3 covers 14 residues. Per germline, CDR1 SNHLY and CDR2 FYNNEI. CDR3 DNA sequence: TGTGCCAGCAGTGAATTGACAGGGCACTACGAGCAGTACTTC. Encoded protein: CASSELTGHYEQYF. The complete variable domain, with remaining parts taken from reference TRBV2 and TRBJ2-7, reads EPEVTQTPSHQVTQMGQEVILRCVPISNHLYFYWYRQILGQKVEFLVSFYNNEISEKSEIFDDQFSVERPDGSNFTLKIRSTKLEDSAMYFCASSELTGHYEQYFGPGTRLTVT.

In nucleotides, the CDR3 is TGTGCCAGCAGCTTAGATCAGGGGGCGATCTCCTACGAGCAGTACTTC. It encodes CASSLDQGAISYEQYF. The gene calls are TRBV11-2 and TRBJ2-7; the match to TRBD1 covers 8 bases. V dropped 0 bases and J dropped 0; count of bases not matched to a gene: 4. This CDR3 is built from 16 residues. Germline V gene lookup returns CDR1 SGHAT and CDR2 FQNNGV.

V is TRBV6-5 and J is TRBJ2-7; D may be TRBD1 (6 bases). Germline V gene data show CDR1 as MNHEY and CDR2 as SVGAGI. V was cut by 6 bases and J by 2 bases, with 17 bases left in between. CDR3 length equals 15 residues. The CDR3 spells CASRPLTGDTYEQYF. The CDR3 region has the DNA TGTGCCAGCAGACCCCTGACAGGTGACACCTACGAGCAGTACTTC.

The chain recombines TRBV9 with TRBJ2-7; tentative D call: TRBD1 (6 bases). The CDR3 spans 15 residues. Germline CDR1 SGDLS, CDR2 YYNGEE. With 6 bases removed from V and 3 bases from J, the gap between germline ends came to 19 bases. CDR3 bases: TGTGCCAGCACCCCTCGTCCGGACAGAGACTACGAGCAGTACTTC. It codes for CASTPRPDRDYEQYF. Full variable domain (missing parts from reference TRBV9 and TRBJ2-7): DSGVTQTPKHLITATGQRVTLRCSPRSGDLSVYWYQQSLDQGLQFLIQYYNGEERAKGNILERFSAQQFPDLHSELNLSSLELGDSALYFCASTPRPDRDYEQYFGPGTRLTVT.

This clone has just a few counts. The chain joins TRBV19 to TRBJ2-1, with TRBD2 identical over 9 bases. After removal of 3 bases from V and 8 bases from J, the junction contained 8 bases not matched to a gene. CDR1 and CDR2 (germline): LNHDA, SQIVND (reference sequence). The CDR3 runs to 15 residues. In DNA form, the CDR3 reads TGTGCCAGTAGTATCGGGGTAGCGGGAGTGGATGAGCAGTTCTTC. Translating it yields CASSIGVAGVDEQFF.

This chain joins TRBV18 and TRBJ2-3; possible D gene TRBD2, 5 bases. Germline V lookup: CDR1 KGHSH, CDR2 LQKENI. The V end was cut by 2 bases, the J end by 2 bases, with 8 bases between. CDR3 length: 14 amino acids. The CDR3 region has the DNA TGTGCCAGCTCACCAAGCGGCCCCACAGATACGCAGTATTTT. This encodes CASSPSGPTDTQYF.

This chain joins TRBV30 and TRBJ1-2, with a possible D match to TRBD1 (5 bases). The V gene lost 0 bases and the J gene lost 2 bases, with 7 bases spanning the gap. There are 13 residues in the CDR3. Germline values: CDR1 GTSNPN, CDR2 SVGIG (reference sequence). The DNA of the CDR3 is TGTGCCTGGAGTGTAGGGGAAAACTATGGCTACACCTTC. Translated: CAWSVGENYGYTF.

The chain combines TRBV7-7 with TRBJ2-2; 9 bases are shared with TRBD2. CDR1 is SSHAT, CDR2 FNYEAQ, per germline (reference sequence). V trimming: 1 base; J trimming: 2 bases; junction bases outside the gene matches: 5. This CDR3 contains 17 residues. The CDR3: CASSLVPSGVNTGELFF. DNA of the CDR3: TGTGCCAGCAGCTTAGTTCCTAGCGGGGTCAACACCGGGGAGCTGTTTTTT.

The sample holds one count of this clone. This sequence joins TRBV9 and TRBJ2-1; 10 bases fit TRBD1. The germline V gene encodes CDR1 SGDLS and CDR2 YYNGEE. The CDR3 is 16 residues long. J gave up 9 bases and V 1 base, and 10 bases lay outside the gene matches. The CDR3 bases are TGTGCCAGCAGCGTATCCGCGGGGACAGGGGTATTTGAGCAGTTCTTC. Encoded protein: CASSVSAGTGVFEQFF.

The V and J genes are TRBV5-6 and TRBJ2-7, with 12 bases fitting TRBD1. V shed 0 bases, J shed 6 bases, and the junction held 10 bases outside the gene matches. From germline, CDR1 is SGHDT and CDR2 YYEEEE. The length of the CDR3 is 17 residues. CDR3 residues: CASSLAPTGTGGAEQYF. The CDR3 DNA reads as TGTGCCAGCAGCTTGGCCCCCACCGGGACAGGGGGCGCCGAGCAGTACTTC.

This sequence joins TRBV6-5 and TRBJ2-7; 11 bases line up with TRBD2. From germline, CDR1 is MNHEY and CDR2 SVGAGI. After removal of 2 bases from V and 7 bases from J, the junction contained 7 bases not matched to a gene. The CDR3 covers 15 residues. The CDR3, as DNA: TGTGCCAGCAGTTACGGGCTAGCGGGAGGCGGGGAGCAGTACTTC. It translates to CASSYGLAGGGEQYF.